A single sample is the source of the 13 T cell receptor beta chains below, sequenced in a study of CD8+CD57+ T cells in acquired aplastic anemia. Patients who underwent sequencing had shown CD8+CD57+ cell expansion by flow cytometry. Genomic DNA was employed as the template in profiling TCR beta VDJ and CDR3. From the reads, TCRdb called clonotypes with MiXCR, one entry per CDR3 protein. Altogether around 430,000 distinct CDR3 sequences are present, less than 35% being singletons, with the ten largest covering less than 0.85%. Sequencing was done on a sample of sorted CD4+, CD8+, or CD8+CD57+ T cells (not recorded which) from PBMCs. These receptors were collected from a human donor with aplastic anemia.

The chain combines TRBV19 with TRBJ2-7, with TRBD2 as a possible D gene (5 bases). The CDR3 covers 15 residues. Trimming took off 4 bases at V and 2 bases at J, with 15 bases between the two ends. Germline V gene data show CDR1 as LNHDA and CDR2 as SQIVND (reference sequence). This CDR3 reads CASSTVSGSAYEQYF. The CDR3 region has the DNA TGTGCCAGTAGTACTGTGTCAGGTAGCGCCTACGAGCAGTACTTC.

This clonotype was found many times. For the CDR3, the DNA is TGTGCCAGCATAGCGGACCTAAACACTGAAGCTTTCTTT. It is translated as CASIADLNTEAFF. V and J are TRBV25-1 and TRBJ1-1; D ambiguous. The CDR3 sequence is 13 residues long. Germline CDR1 is MGHDK and CDR2 is SYGVNS. With 7 bases removed from V and 2 bases from J, the gap between germline ends came to 11 bases.

As concerns this clonotype: A read error may be the cause here, since a much bigger clone is one base away. Here the CDR3 DNA reads TGTGCCATCAGTACCCTTAACACCGGGGAGCTGTTTTTT. Amino acids: CAISTLNTGELFF. The chain uses TRBV10-3 and TRBJ2-2; no firm D call. This CDR3 region has 13 residues. Trimming took off 5 bases at V and 2 bases at J, with 6 bases between the two ends. The germline V gene has CDR1 ENHRY and CDR2 SYGVKD.

This chain uses TRBV10-3 with TRBJ2-2; D is ambiguous. The V and J ends lost 6 bases and 1 base respectively, with 6 bases between them. The germline V gene encodes CDR1 ENHRY and CDR2 SYGVKD. The CDR3 is 13 residues long. CDR3 nucleotides: TGTGCCATCAGCGGCAGGAACACCGGGGAGCTGTTTTTT. It is translated as CAISGRNTGELFF.

This clonotype was detected a few times. The rearrangement joins TRBV2 to TRBJ1-6; D is uncertain. CDR1 is SNHLY, CDR2 FYNNEI, per germline. This CDR3 region has 15 residues. Trimming took 0 bases from V and 9 from J, leaving 12 bases between them. The CDR3 region is CASSEAGSNGSPLHF. CDR3 in DNA: TGTGCCAGCAGTGAAGCGGGGAGTAATGGTTCACCCCTCCACTTT. The variable domain in full, completed from reference TRBV2 and TRBJ1-6, reads EPEVTQTPSHQVTQMGQEVILRCVPISNHLYFYWYRQILGQKVEFLVSFYNNEISEKSEIFDDQFSVERPDGSNFTLKIRSTKLEDSAMYFCASSEAGSNGSPLHFGNGTRLTVT.

This chain links TRBV11-2 with TRBJ1-6; tentatively, D is TRBD1 (5 bases). Germline CDR1 and CDR2: SGHAT and FQNNGV. Trimming stripped 2 bases from V and 2 bases from J, with 10 bases between. The CDR3 is 16 amino acids. CDR3 bases: TGTGCCAGCAGCTTAACACAGGTCGCCTATAATTCACCCCTCCACTTT. This codes for CASSLTQVAYNSPLHF. The full variable domain, in which reference TRBV11-2 and TRBJ1-6 provide the parts outside the CDR3, is EAGVAQSPRYKIIEKRQSVAFWCNPISGHATLYWYQQILGQGPKLLIQFQNNGVVDDSQLPKDRFSAERLKGVDSTLKIQPAKLEDSAVYLCASSLTQVAYNSPLHFGNGTRLTVT.

This rearrangement joins TRBV7-8 to TRBJ2-7; D may be TRBD2 (7 bases). Germline V CDR1 and CDR2: SGHVS, FQNEAQ. V was shortened by 5 bases and J by 0 bases, with 20 bases between the two germline ends. This CDR3 has 17 residues. The CDR3 DNA reads as TGTGCCAGCAGCCTACTAGGGGGGGACACGAGCTCCTACGAGCAGTACTTC. Residues: CASSLLGGDTSSYEQYF.

The chain is built from TRBV19 and TRBJ2-1; TRBD2 agrees at 13 bases. Germline trimming cut 3 bases from V and 7 bases from J; bases unmatched to any gene: 15. The CDR3 consists of 19 residues. CDR1 LNHDA and CDR2 SQIVND come from the germline V gene (reference sequence). The CDR3 sequence is CASSIVGLAGVGHGNEQFF. In DNA form, the CDR3 reads TGTGCCAGTAGTATCGTCGGACTAGCGGGAGTGGGGCATGGGAATGAGCAGTTCTTC.

This clonotype was seen many times. The chain joins TRBV20-1 to TRBJ2-7, with 8 nucleotides matching TRBD2. The germline gives CDR1 DFQATT, CDR2 SNEGSKA (reference sequence). The CDR3 has 14 amino acids. Trimming cost V 6 bases and J 3 bases; bases outside gene matches: 10. The CDR3 nucleotides are TGCAGTGCCGCGGGGGGCGTTGGGGACTACGAGCAGTACTTC. Amino acids: CSAAGGVGDYEQYF.

V and J are TRBV6-4 and TRBJ2-3, with D perhaps matching TRBD1 (5 bases). Germline-derived CDR1 and CDR2 are MRHNA and SNTAGT. Deletions cut 4 bases from V and 0 bases from J, with 17 bases between. The CDR3 spans 17 residues. The CDR3 region has the DNA TGTGCCAGCAGTGTCACCAGACAGCCGCTGAGCACAGATACGCAGTATTTT. Translated: CASSVTRQPLSTDTQYF.

This clonotype showed up many times. J is TRBJ2-3 and V is TRBV20-1; 7 nucleotides line up with TRBD2. J was trimmed by 1 base and V by 3 bases; bases with no gene match: 4. The CDR3 length is 14 residues. Germline assignment: CDR1 DFQATT and CDR2 SNEGSKA (reference sequence). The CDR3 coding sequence is TGCAGTGCTAGGTCTCTAGCGGGCACAGATACGCAGTATTTT. It encodes CSARSLAGTDTQYF.

This clonotype occurred a few times. A much larger clonotype is one base distant, so this may be a read error. The chain combines TRBV29-1 with TRBJ1-4; D is unclear. CDR3 length: 14 amino acids. The ends were cut back, 4 bases at V and 3 bases at J, with 12 bases in the middle. Germline lookup yields CDR1 SQVTM and CDR2 ANQGSEA. The CDR3, as DNA: TGCAGCGTTGTTCTTAGTTGGCCTAATGAAAAACTGTTTTTT. Translation: CSVVLSWPNEKLFF.

This chain uses TRBV4-1 with TRBJ2-7; D gene uncertain. V shed 2 bases and J shed 3 bases, with 8 bases lying between them. This CDR3 comprises 13 residues. Germline CDR1 MGHRA, CDR2 YSYEKL. As DNA, the CDR3 is TGCGCCAGCAGCCAATTATTCAACTACGAGCAGTACTTC. Amino acids: CASSQLFNYEQYF.